One and the same sample provided the 27 T cell receptor beta chains below, sequenced in a study of response to subunit inactivated influenza vaccine. TCRdb used MiXCR to reprocess the RT-PCR reads, holding one entry per CDR3 protein. The data contain around 520,000 distinct CDR3 sequences, about 10% of them singletons. The sequenced sample was PBMCs from blood, obtained on the day of vaccination. These receptors were collected from a man in his fifties who received an inactivated influenza vaccine.

The rearrangement joins TRBV10-3 to TRBJ2-1; TRBD2 matches 11 bases. V lost 6 bases, J lost 3 bases, and 4 bases stayed unmatched. The germline gives CDR1 ENHRY, CDR2 SYGVKD. The CDR3 loop spans 15 amino acids. This CDR3 reads CAIRPSGGNYNEQFF. The CDR3, as DNA: TGTGCCATCAGACCTAGCGGGGGGAACTACAATGAGCAGTTCTTC.

This clonotype was detected many times. CDR3 region: CASSLIVGTGGYNTEAFF. As DNA, the CDR3 is TGTGCCAGCAGCTTGATTGTTGGGACAGGGGGTTATAACACTGAAGCTTTCTTT. The V and J genes are TRBV5-6 and TRBJ1-1, with TRBD1 identical over 11 bases. V trimming: 1 base; J trimming: 2 bases; junction bases outside the gene matches: 10. Germline lookup yields CDR1 SGHDT and CDR2 YYEEEE. The CDR3 runs to 18 residues.

With regard to this clonotype: Since a much larger clone is just one base distant, this may be a read error. The genes are TRBV4-3 and TRBJ2-3; the D gene is possibly TRBD2 (6 bases). CDR3 length: 15 amino acids. Germline CDR1 reads LGHNA; CDR2 reads YSLEER. In DNA, the CDR3 is TGCGCCAACAGCCAAGTTGCGGGGTTCGGCGATACGCAGTATTTT. The encoded protein is CANSQVAGFGDTQYF.

This clonotype has a handful of counts. The V and J genes are TRBV4-1 and TRBJ2-5; the D gene could be TRBD1 or TRBD2 (5 bases each). The CDR3 contains 17 residues. Between the trimmed V and J ends, which lost 0 bases and 1 base, there was a span of 15 bases. Germline V lookup: CDR1 MGHRA, CDR2 YSYEKL. CDR3 nucleotides: TGCGCCAGCAGCCAAGATACCCCCGGGACGGCCCAAGAGACCCAGTACTTC. Protein sequence: CASSQDTPGTAQETQYF.

The rearrangement joins TRBV6-5 to TRBJ1-5; D might be TRBD1 (5 bases). V was pared by 4 bases and J by 10 bases, with 14 bases between. Germline V gene lookup returns CDR1 MNHEY and CDR2 SVGAGI. This CDR3 spans 13 amino acids. The CDR3 is CASSSGPGRPQHF. CDR3 coding DNA: TGTGCCAGCAGTTCAGGCCCGGGACGTCCCCAGCATTTT.

In its sample, this clonotype was seen many times. In DNA, the CDR3 is TGTGCCAGCAGCCCAACGACGGGGATATTTGAGGGCTACACCTTC. Amino acids: CASSPTTGIFEGYTF. This rearrangement joins TRBV7-2 to TRBJ1-2, with D uncertain. V lost 5 bases and J lost 8, with 21 bases in between. Germline CDR1 SGHTA, CDR2 FQGNSA. The CDR3 covers 15 residues.

This clonotype was observed a handful of times. The gene calls are TRBV20-1 and TRBJ2-3, with TRBD2 identical over 11 bases. The CDR3 spans 14 residues. Trimming cost V 6 bases and J 2 bases; bases outside gene matches: 4. The germline V gene has CDR1 DFQATT and CDR2 SNEGSKA (reference sequence). The CDR3 loop reads CSASTSGDTDTQYF. CDR3 coding DNA: TGCAGTGCCTCGACTAGCGGGGACACAGATACGCAGTATTTT.

This clonotype was detected a few times. V gene TRBV7-2 combines with J gene TRBJ2-1, with 7 bases identical to TRBD1. From germline, CDR1 is SGHTA and CDR2 FQGNSA. The CDR3 runs 13 residues. V lost 5 bases and J lost 9; bases outside the gene matches: 7. CDR3 DNA: TGTGCCAGCAGCCCCAACAGGGGTTTTGAGCAGTTCTTC. Translated: CASSPNRGFEQFF. The whole variable domain, remainder taken from reference TRBV7-2 and TRBJ2-1, is GAGVSQSPSNKVTEKGKDVELRCDPISGHTALYWYRQSLGQGLEFLIYFQGNSAPDKSGLPSDRFSAERTGGSVSTLTIQRTQQEDSAVYLCASSPNRGFEQFFGPGTRLTVL.

This chain links TRBV7-9 with TRBJ2-7; 10 nucleotides agree with TRBD1. The CDR3 has 15 amino acids. CDR1 is SEHNR and CDR2 is FQNEAQ in the germline V gene (reference sequence). The V and J ends lost 3 bases and 6 bases, in that order; junction bases with no gene match: 8. DNA for the CDR3: TGTGCCAGCAGCTTCCCCGGGACAGGGGATGTCGAGCAGTACTTC. Its translation is CASSFPGTGDVEQYF.

In this sample, this clonotype turned up a few times. The CDR3 loop is CSVGGVGQPQHF. The CDR3 DNA is TGCAGCGTTGGGGGGGTAGGTCAGCCCCAGCATTTT. The V gene is TRBV29-1, the J gene TRBJ1-5; D perhaps matches TRBD1 (5 bases). Trimming stripped 4 bases from V and 6 bases from J, with 10 bases between. The CDR3 is 12 residues long. The germline gives CDR1 SQVTM, CDR2 ANQGSEA.

Ten or more counts support this clonotype. The rearrangement joins TRBV7-2 to TRBJ2-2, with D hard to call. From germline, CDR1 is SGHTA and CDR2 FQGNSA. The CDR3 runs 13 residues. V was trimmed by 7 bases and J by 6 bases, leaving 12 bases between them. CDR3 nucleotide sequence: TGTGCCAGCAACCCTTTATGGGCCGGGGAGCTGTTTTTT. Its protein is CASNPLWAGELFF.

Only a few counts were recorded for this clonotype. This chain connects TRBV11-2 to TRBJ2-7; TRBD2 matches at 9 bases. Trimming removed 5 bases from V and 2 bases from J; junction bases left unmatched: 7. Germline V gene data show CDR1 as SGHAT and CDR2 as FQNNGV. CDR3 size: 15 residues. CDR3 protein: CASSSSSGAAYEQYF. The CDR3 DNA is TGTGCCAGCAGCAGTTCTAGCGGGGCGGCCTACGAGCAGTACTTC.

Ten or more counts support this clonotype. The chain links TRBV5-1 to TRBJ2-1, with 8 bases fitting TRBD1. V was pared by 0 bases and J by 5 bases, with 7 bases of the junction left unmatched. This CDR3 has 16 residues. Germline loops: CDR1 SGHRS, CDR2 YFSETQ. CDR3 in amino acids: CASSLAGQGFHNEQFF. The CDR3 DNA is TGCGCCAGCAGCTTGGCAGGACAGGGTTTCCACAATGAGCAGTTCTTC. Filled out from reference TRBV5-1 and TRBJ2-1, the complete variable domain reads KAGVTQTPRYLIKTRGQQVTLSCSPISGHRSVSWYQQTPGQGLQFLFEYFSETQRNKGNFPGRFSGRQFSNSRSEMNVSTLELGDSALYLCASSLAGQGFHNEQFFGPGTRLTVL.

This clonotype was picked up one time. The chain links TRBV4-3 to TRBJ2-3, with 7 bases fitting TRBD2. The CDR3 consists of 15 residues. Germline assignment: CDR1 LGHNA and CDR2 YSLEER. The ends lost 4 bases at V and 2 bases at J; junction bases unmatched: 6. Here the CDR3 DNA reads TGCGCCAGCAGCCGCGGGACTACAAACACAGATACGCAGTATTTT. Translation: CASSRGTTNTDTQYF.

This clonotype was seen at least ten times. The gene calls are TRBV5-1 and TRBJ1-1; 7 bases line up with TRBD1. V lost 3 bases, J lost 7 bases, and 3 bases stayed unmatched. The CDR3 covers 12 residues. The germline V gene has CDR1 SGHRS and CDR2 YFSETQ. This CDR3 is CASSYQGGEAFF. DNA for the CDR3: TGCGCCAGCAGCTATCAGGGGGGTGAAGCTTTCTTT.

The sample holds many counts of this clonotype. This rearrangement joins TRBV12-3 or TRBV12-4 to TRBJ2-5, with 10 bases identical to TRBD2. V gave up 6 bases and J gave up 9 bases; unmatched junction bases: 10. This CDR3 comprises 14 residues. The CDR3 DNA reads TGTGCCAGCAGCCCAACTAGCGGGGCCATGGCCCAGTACTTC. Encoded protein: CASSPTSGAMAQYF.

This clonotype was detected only a few times. In DNA, the CDR3 is TGCGCCAGCAGCCAAGCGATGGCAGGACAAGAGACCCAGTACTTC. Translated: CASSQAMAGQETQYF. The V call is TRBV4-3, the J call TRBJ2-5; D is uncertain. Between the trimmed V and J ends, which lost 1 base and 2 bases, there was a span of 11 bases. This CDR3 region has 15 residues. The germline CDR1 and CDR2 sequences are LGHNA and YSLEER.

J is TRBJ2-5 and V is TRBV7-2; 10 positions agree with TRBD1. From germline, CDR1 is SGHTA and CDR2 FQGNSA. The CDR3 covers 15 residues. Trimming cost V 4 bases and J 4 bases; bases outside gene matches: 6. In nucleotides, the CDR3 is TGTGCCAGCAGCTCCCAGACAGGGGGCGGAGAGACCCAGTACTTC. Its translation is CASSSQTGGGETQYF.

This clonotype occurred many times. The chain links TRBV7-2 to TRBJ2-1, with D perhaps TRBD2 (6 bases). The V gene lost 5 bases and the J gene lost 5 bases, with 16 bases spanning the gap. Germline CDR1 and CDR2: SGHTA and FQGNSA. This CDR3 region has 15 residues. The CDR3 DNA reads as TGTGCCAGCAGCGGCCGGAGTAGCGGCCACAATGAGCAGTTCTTC. It specifies CASSGRSSGHNEQFF.

This clonotype was observed a few times. The V gene is TRBV13, the J gene TRBJ2-3, with D tentatively TRBD1 (5 bases). Germline loops: CDR1 PRHDT, CDR2 FYEKMQ (reference sequence). The CDR3 sequence is 16 residues long. Trimming pared 5 bases from V and 1 base from J, leaving 16 bases between. The CDR3 is CASSEYTRDGTDTQYF. The DNA for the CDR3 is TGTGCCAGCAGCGAATATACCAGGGATGGCACAGATACGCAGTATTTT.

This clonotype was seen at least ten times. The V and J genes are TRBV20-1 and TRBJ2-1; D not resolved. V was trimmed by 2 bases and J by 0 bases, leaving 20 bases between them. Germline CDR1 DFQATT, CDR2 SNEGSKA (reference sequence). The CDR3 runs 18 residues. The CDR3 loop is CSARPQFLGLGSYNEQFF. As DNA, the CDR3 is TGCAGTGCTAGACCCCAGTTTCTGGGTCTGGGCTCCTACAATGAGCAGTTCTTC.

V is TRBV12-3 or TRBV12-4 and J is TRBJ2-1; D is ambiguous. This CDR3 is built from 17 residues. V was trimmed by 2 bases and J by 2 bases, leaving 16 bases between them. CDR3 protein: CASSLYLITSPYNEQFF. As DNA, the CDR3 is TGTGCCAGCAGTTTATACCTAATAACATCCCCCTACAATGAGCAGTTCTTC.

This clonotype has a count of ten or more. The chain joins TRBV11-2 to TRBJ2-1; TRBD2 aligns across 11 bases. The trim removed 2 bases at V and 5 bases at J, leaving 11 bases unmatched. The germline gives CDR1 SGHAT, CDR2 FQNNGV. This CDR3 is 18 amino acids long. CDR3 region: CASSLIPRVAGGNNEQFF. The CDR3 DNA reads TGTGCCAGCAGCTTAATCCCTCGAGTAGCGGGGGGGAACAATGAGCAGTTCTTC.

V and J are TRBV7-8 and TRBJ2-1; TRBD2 matches at 7 bases. CDR1 is SGHVS, CDR2 FQNEAQ, per germline. Unmatched junction bases numbered 8, after V lost 3 bases and J lost 9 bases. The CDR3 covers 14 residues. The CDR3 coding sequence is TGTGCCAGCAGCTTGGGGGGGAGGCGAGGTGAGCAGTTCTTC. Encoded protein: CASSLGGRRGEQFF. Complete variable domain (other parts from reference TRBV7-8 and TRBJ2-1): GAGVSQSPRYKVAKRGQDVALRCDPISGHVSLFWYQQALGQGPEFLTYFQNEAQLDKSGLPSDRFFAERPEGSVSTLKIQRTQQEDSAVYLCASSLGGRRGEQFFGPGTRLTVL.

In its sample, this clonotype was seen a few times. This sequence joins TRBV29-1 and TRBJ2-1, with 7 positions matching TRBD1. Germline lookup yields CDR1 SQVTM and CDR2 ANQGSEA. J lost 2 bases, V lost 4 bases, and 11 bases had no gene match. This CDR3 contains 16 residues. The CDR3 protein is CSVVSRPDRAYNEQFF. The CDR3 nucleotides read TGCAGCGTTGTGTCCCGCCCCGACAGGGCCTACAATGAGCAGTTCTTC.

As regards this clonotype: With a much larger clone just one base away, this may be a read error. The rearrangement links TRBV1 to TRBJ2-3. TRBV1 is annotated as a pseudogene. This CDR3 spans 12 amino acids. The CDR3 DNA is TGTGCCAGCAGTCCAGTCTCAGATACGCAGTATTTT. Translated: CASSPVSDTQYF.

This clonotype showed up just a few times. The V call is TRBV3-1, the J call TRBJ1-2, with a tentative D call TRBD1 (6 bases). The germline V gene encodes CDR1 LGHDT and CDR2 YNNKEL (reference sequence). V was cut by 3 bases and J by 6 bases, with 17 bases left in between. This CDR3 is built from 15 residues. CDR3 DNA sequence: TGTGCCAGCAGCCATCAATGGACAGTAACGAATGGCTACACCTTC. Its protein product is CASSHQWTVTNGYTF.